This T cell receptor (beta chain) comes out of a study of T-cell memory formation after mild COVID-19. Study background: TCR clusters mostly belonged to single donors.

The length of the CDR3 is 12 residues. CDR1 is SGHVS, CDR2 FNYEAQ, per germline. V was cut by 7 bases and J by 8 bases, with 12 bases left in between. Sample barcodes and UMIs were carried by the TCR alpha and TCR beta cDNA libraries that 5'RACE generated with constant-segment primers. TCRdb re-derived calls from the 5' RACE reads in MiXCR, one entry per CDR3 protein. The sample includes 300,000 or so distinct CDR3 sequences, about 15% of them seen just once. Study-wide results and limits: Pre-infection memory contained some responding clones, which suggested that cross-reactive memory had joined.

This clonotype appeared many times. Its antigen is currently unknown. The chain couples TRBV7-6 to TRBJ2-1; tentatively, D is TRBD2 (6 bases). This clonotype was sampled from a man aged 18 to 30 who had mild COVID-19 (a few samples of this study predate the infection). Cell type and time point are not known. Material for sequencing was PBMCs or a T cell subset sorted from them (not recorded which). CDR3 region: CASTNGGDEQFF. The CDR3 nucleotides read TGTGCCAGCACCAACGGAGGGGATGAGCAGTTCTTC.